The rows below give T cell receptor beta chains drawn from one sample of a study of cytomegalovirus exposure and HLA in healthy donors. Repertoires were generated with immunoSEQ multiplex PCR, while TCRdb's copy carries only in-frame clones and drops some. The sample has roughly 200,000 clones; approximately 70% are singletons. The specimen was PBMCs. The receptors originated from a man aged 40-49 years in good health and CMV-seropositive. Each CDR3 is given with its conserved first and last residue. Each record gives: J gene, V gene, D gene, clone size, CDR3 protein, CDR3 DNA. A D gene is named only where the DNA matches it firmly. Clone size is not always given. Where it is, it says once, few, many or a class for expanded clones.

J: TRBJ2-7; V: TRBV7-9; D: -; size: few; CDR3: CASSPHPGNEQYF; DNA: TGTGCCAGCAGCCCCCACCCGGGGAACGAGCAGTACTTC
J: TRBJ2-1; V: TRBV9; D: -; size: few; CDR3: CASSAGEGSYNEQFF; DNA: TGTGCCAGCAGCGCAGGAGAGGGCTCCTACAATGAGCAGTTCTTC
J: TRBJ2-2; V: TRBV7-9; D: -; size: -; CDR3: CASSSTDPGELFF; DNA: TGTGCCAGCAGCTCGACAGATCCCGGGGAGCTGTTTTTT
J: TRBJ1-3; V: TRBV6-6; D: -; size: -; CDR3: CASSYSKEGSGNTIYF; DNA: TGTGCCAGCAGTTACTCGAAGGAGGGGTCTGGAAACACCATATATTTT
J: TRBJ2-2; V: TRBV6-5; D: -; size: few; CDR3: CASRLLSTNTGELFF; DNA: TGTGCCAGTCGCCTATTATCCACGAACACCGGGGAGCTGTTTTTT
J: TRBJ1-6; V: TRBV28; D: -; size: -; CDR3: CASSLNSPLHF; DNA: TGTGCCAGCAGCCTTAATTCACCCCTCCACTTT
J: TRBJ1-2; V: TRBV5-1; D: -; size: few; CDR3: CASRSGGVACYGYTF; DNA: TGCGCCAGCAGGTCGGGGGGGGTGGCATGCTATGGCTACACCTTC
J: TRBJ2-1; V: TRBV19; D: TRBD1; size: -; CDR3: CASSIQTGQVNEQFF; DNA: TGTGCCAGTAGTATACAAACCGGACAGGTCAATGAGCAGTTCTTC
J: TRBJ2-7; V: TRBV2; D: -; size: -; CDR3: CASSESTGQAYEQYF; DNA: TGTGCCAGCAGTGAATCGACAGGCCAAGCCTACGAGCAGTACTTC
J: TRBJ2-3; V: TRBV10-3; D: TRBD2; size: once; CDR3: CAIRGASGGQDTQYF; DNA: TGTGCCATCAGGGGTGCTAGCGGGGGCCAAGATACGCAGTATTTT
J: TRBJ2-1; V: TRBV2; D: TRBD2; size: -; CDR3: CASRGKASGFNEQFF; DNA: TGTGCCAGCAGGGGGAAGGCTAGCGGGTTTAATGAGCAGTTCTTC
J: TRBJ1-4; V: TRBV9; D: TRBD1; size: -; CDR3: CASSVTGTGYEKLFF; DNA: TGTGCCAGCAGCGTTACCGGGACAGGGTATGAAAAACTGTTTTTT
J: TRBJ1-3; V: TRBV5-1; D: -; size: few; CDR3: CASSLGAGDPIYF; DNA: TGCGCCAGCAGCTTGGGGGCAGGGGATCCCATATATTTT
J: TRBJ2-3; V: TRBV7-2; D: -; size: -; CDR3: CASRPQGHTQYF; DNA: TGTGCCAGCAGACCTCAGGGCCATACGCAGTATTTT
J: TRBJ2-7; V: TRBV7-8; D: -; size: -; CDR3: CASSPKRRGEQYF; DNA: TGTGCCAGCAGCCCCAAACGGAGGGGCGAGCAGTACTTC
J: TRBJ2-7; V: TRBV7-8; D: TRBD2; size: few; CDR3: CASSLFASGGYEQYF; DNA: TGTGCCAGCAGCTTATTTGCTAGCGGGGGATACGAGCAGTACTTC
J: TRBJ1-2; V: TRBV12-5; D: TRBD1; size: -; CDR3: CASGFLGQPNYGYTF; DNA: TGTGCTAGTGGTTTCCTGGGACAGCCTAACTATGGCTACACCTTC
J: TRBJ1-2; V: TRBV6-5; D: TRBD1; size: -; CDR3: CASSPTTGGYGYTF; DNA: TGTGCCAGCAGTCCAACGACAGGGGGCTATGGCTACACCTTC
J: TRBJ1-2; V: TRBV2; D: -; size: -; CDR3: CASCPLGDYGYTF; DNA: TGTGCCAGCTGCCCACTGGGAGACTATGGCTACACCTTC
J: TRBJ2-7; V: TRBV6-1; D: -; size: -; CDR3: CASSGAPRGVIEQYF; DNA: TGTGCCAGCAGTGGGGCCCCCAGGGGGGTGATCGAGCAGTACTTC
J: TRBJ1-1; V: TRBV6-5; D: -; size: few; CDR3: CASSEGGEAFF; DNA: TGTGCCAGCAGCGAAGGAGGTGAAGCTTTCTTT
J: TRBJ2-7; V: TRBV5-1; D: -; size: -; CDR3: CASTYSTGGEQYF; DNA: TGCGCCAGCACCTACTCGACTGGCGGGGAGCAGTACTTC
J: TRBJ2-3; V: TRBV19; D: TRBD2; size: few; CDR3: CASSRGGTRADTQYF; DNA: TGTGCCAGTAGTAGGGGGGGGACGCGCGCAGATACGCAGTATTTT
J: TRBJ2-2; V: TRBV7-3; D: -; size: -; CDR3: CASSKRVTGELFF; DNA: TGTGCCAGCAGCAAGCGGGTCACCGGGGAGCTGTTTTTT
J: TRBJ1-2; V: TRBV7-2; D: -; size: -; CDR3: CASSVDSHYGYTF; DNA: TGTGCCAGCAGCGTGGACAGTCACTATGGCTACACCTTC